The 32 T cell receptor beta chains below all came from one sample that was sequenced in a study of blood T cell repertoires in COVID-19. Repertoires were generated with immunoSEQ multiplex PCR, while TCRdb's copy carries only in-frame clones and drops some. The table shows about 170,000 clones, with over 65% occurring only once. Specimen: PBMCs or T cells enriched from blood (not recorded which). The receptors stem from a woman aged 45-65 years who had recovered from COVID-19.

The chain links TRBV19 to TRBJ1-5, with D possibly being TRBD1 (5 bases). This CDR3 has 13 residues. V was pared by 8 bases and J by 7 bases, with 15 bases between. Germline assignment: CDR1 LNHDA and CDR2 SQIVND (reference sequence). The CDR3 coding sequence is TGTGCCAGTTCCTGGGGCACCCAACAGCCCCAGCATTTT. It codes for CASSWGTQQPQHF.

This sequence joins TRBV5-5 and TRBJ2-2; 9 bases line up with TRBD1. V lost 3 bases and J lost 0; bases outside the gene matches: 0. Germline V gene sequence: CDR1 SGHKS, CDR2 YYEKEE (reference sequence). CDR3 length: 15 amino acids. As DNA, the CDR3 is TGTGCCAGCAGCTGGGACAGGGCGAACACCGGGGAGCTGTTTTTT. Amino acid sequence: CASSWDRANTGELFF. The full variable domain, with the rest looked up from reference TRBV5-5 and TRBJ2-2, is DAGVTQSPTHLIKTRGQQVTLRCSPISGHKSVSWYQQVLGQGPQFIFQYYEKEERGRGNFPDRFSARQFPNYSSELNVNALLLGDSALYLCASSWDRANTGELFFGEGSRLTVL.

The chain couples TRBV15 to TRBJ1-1; D remains ambiguous. CDR3 length: 12 amino acids. The germline V and J ends were trimmed by 1 base and 11 bases, with 11 bases remaining between them. The germline gives CDR1 LNHNV, CDR2 YYDKDF (reference sequence). The CDR3 region is CATSRAATRAFF. Written as DNA, the CDR3 is TGTGCCACCAGCAGAGCAGCGACCCGGGCTTTCTTT.

The gene calls are TRBV5-8 and TRBJ1-6, with a tentative D call TRBD1 (5 bases). V was pared by 4 bases and J by 7 bases, with 18 bases between. The CDR3 runs 16 residues. CDR1 and CDR2 (germline): SGHTS, YDEGEE. CDR3 sequence (DNA): TGTGCCAGCAGCCACCTGGCCGGCAGACAGAATTCACCCCTCCACTTT. Its translation is CASSHLAGRQNSPLHF.

The chain links TRBV9 to TRBJ2-3; 9 nucleotides align to TRBD1. Germline assignment: CDR1 SGDLS and CDR2 YYNGEE. CDR3 length equals 14 residues. The V and J ends lost 7 bases and 3 bases, in that order; junction bases with no gene match: 6. CDR3 in amino acids: CASGQQGATDTQYF. The CDR3 DNA follows: TGTGCCAGCGGTCAACAGGGGGCGACAGATACGCAGTATTTT.

The rearrangement links TRBV21-1 to TRBJ1-1; the D call in the table, TRBD1, was not verified against the DNA. TRBV21-1 is marked as a pseudogene. The CDR3 spans 18 residues. The CDR3 loop is CASSFRGGTGGWSTEAFF. CDR3 sequence (DNA): TGTGCCAGCAGCTTCCGGGGAGGGACAGGGGGATGGAGCACTGAAGCTTTCTTT.

V gene TRBV11-3 combines with J gene TRBJ2-1; 7 bases match TRBD2. The CDR3 consists of 15 residues. With 1 base clipped from V and 4 bases from J, the junction kept 4 bases outside the gene matches. In germline, CDR1 is SGHNT, CDR2 YENEEA. This chain's CDR3 is CASSLGLAAYNEQFF. The CDR3 DNA follows: TGTGCCAGCAGCTTAGGCCTAGCGGCGTACAATGAGCAGTTCTTC. The variable domain in full, with the rest retrieved from reference TRBV11-3 and TRBJ2-1, is EAGVVQSPRYKIIEKKQPVAFWCNPISGHNTLYWYLQNLGQGPELLIRYENEEAVDDSQLPKDRFSAERLKGVDSTLKIQPAELGDSAVYLCASSLGLAAYNEQFFGPGTRLTVL.

V and J are TRBV9 and TRBJ2-5; D perhaps matches TRBD2 (5 bases). The CDR3 is 13 amino acids. The V and J ends lost 0 bases and 2 bases respectively, with 5 bases between them. From germline, CDR1 is SGDLS and CDR2 YYNGEE. The DNA for the CDR3 is TGTGCCAGCAGCGTAGGAGGGCAAGAGACCCAGTACTTC. Amino acid sequence: CASSVGGQETQYF.

This clone has only a few counts. The chain joins TRBV10-3 to TRBJ1-4; the match to TRBD1 covers 7 bases. The CDR3 consists of 13 residues. The junction had 5 bases not matched to a gene; V was cut back by 6 bases and J by 7 bases. The germline V gene has CDR1 ENHRY and CDR2 SYGVKD. The CDR3 DNA reads TGTGCCATCAGGCAGGGGACAGCTGAAAAACTGTTTTTT. Translated: CAIRQGTAEKLFF.

This clone has a handful of counts. This chain links TRBV12-5 with TRBJ1-5; D is ambiguous. V lost 5 bases to trimming and J lost 6 bases, with 11 bases between them. The CDR3 contains 13 residues. The germline V gene has CDR1 LGHNT and CDR2 FRNRAP. This CDR3 is CASGVEVAQPQHF. CDR3 coding DNA: TGTGCTAGTGGTGTAGAGGTCGCTCAGCCCCAGCATTTT.

The V and J genes are TRBV5-1 and TRBJ1-4; D not certain. CDR1 and CDR2 from the germline V gene are SGHRS and YFSETQ. The CDR3 is 13 amino acids. Trimming stripped 2 bases from V and 7 bases from J, with 9 bases between. The CDR3 protein is CASSFAGGEKLFF. For the CDR3, the DNA is TGCGCCAGCAGCTTCGCCGGAGGTGAAAAACTGTTTTTT.

The chain recombines TRBV5-1 with TRBJ1-2; D ambiguous. This CDR3 has 12 residues. V was trimmed by 0 bases and J by 8 bases, leaving 8 bases between them. The germline V gene has CDR1 SGHRS and CDR2 YFSETQ. This chain's CDR3 is CASSLGGGGYTF. CDR3 bases: TGCGCCAGCAGCTTGGGGGGAGGAGGCTACACCTTC.

This clone was seen more than once but under ten times. This chain uses TRBV7-9 with TRBJ1-2; 11 bases agree with TRBD1. CDR1 is SEHNR, CDR2 FQNEAQ, per germline (reference sequence). This CDR3 is 15 amino acids long. V lost 6 bases to trimming and J lost 4 bases; unmatched junction nucleotides: 7. Here the CDR3 reads CASRDGQGASYGYTF. Here the CDR3 DNA reads TGTGCCAGCAGAGATGGACAGGGGGCGTCCTATGGCTACACCTTC.

The rearrangement links TRBV5-6 to TRBJ1-6; 10 positions match TRBD1. CDR1 is SGHDT, CDR2 YYEEEE, per germline. The CDR3 is 14 residues long. The ends lost 3 bases at V and 8 bases at J; junction bases unmatched: 2. The CDR3, as DNA: TGTGCCAGCAGCTCCGGGACAGGGGATTCACCCCTCCACTTT. This gives the protein CASSSGTGDSPLHF.

The rearrangement links TRBV7-2 to TRBJ1-5; the D is unclear. The CDR3 spans 13 residues. V was clipped by 1 base and J by 8 bases, with 9 bases between them. The germline V gene has CDR1 SGHTA and CDR2 FQGNSA. The CDR3 nucleotides are TGTGCCAGCAGCTTAGTCCGGGAAGAGCCCCAGCATTTT. As protein: CASSLVREEPQHF.

The chain combines TRBV4-1 with TRBJ1-2; TRBD1 aligns across 9 bases. J was trimmed by 6 bases and V by 4 bases; bases with no gene match: 6. The germline V gene has CDR1 MGHRA and CDR2 YSYEKL. This CDR3 is 14 amino acids long. The CDR3 spells CASSRAGTGNGYTF. The CDR3 DNA reads TGCGCCAGCAGCCGCGCCGGGACAGGGAATGGCTACACCTTC.

The genes are TRBV4-1 and TRBJ2-7; 7 bases align to TRBD1. V lost 1 base, J lost 5 bases, and 2 bases stayed unmatched. The CDR3 length is 13 residues. Germline-derived CDR1 and CDR2 are MGHRA and YSYEKL. CDR3 bases: TGCGCCAGCAGCCAAGTCCAGGGGGACGAGCAGTACGTC. Its translation is CASSQVQGDEQYV.

The chain uses TRBV27 and TRBJ1-4, with D possibly matching TRBD1 (6 bases). Trimming stripped 8 bases from V and 10 bases from J, with 23 bases between. This CDR3 region has 15 residues. Germline V gives CDR1 MNHEY, CDR2 SMNVEV (reference sequence). CDR3 amino acids: CASSSRDTPFGKLFF. Written as DNA, the CDR3 is TGTGCCAGCTCATCCCGGGACACTCCCTTCGGAAAACTGTTTTTT.

The chain carries TRBV6-5 and TRBJ1-2; tentatively, D is TRBD1 (5 bases). Germline lookup yields CDR1 MNHEY and CDR2 SVGAGI. V was pared by 2 bases and J by 6 bases, with 10 bases between. CDR3 length equals 13 residues. The CDR3 DNA follows: TGTGCCAGCAGTTACCAGACAGCCCATGGCTACACCTTC. This gives the protein CASSYQTAHGYTF.

This clone was seen a few times. This chain links TRBV9 with TRBJ1-6, with D tentatively TRBD1 (5 bases). The CDR3 is 12 residues long. The germline V gene encodes CDR1 SGDLS and CDR2 YYNGEE. V lost 0 bases to trimming and J lost 13 bases, with 8 bases between them. The CDR3, as DNA: TGTGCCAGCAGCGTAGTAGCAGGGCCCCTCCACTTT. This sequence encodes CASSVVAGPLHF. Using reference TRBV9 and TRBJ1-6 for the parts outside the CDR3, the full variable domain is DSGVTQTPKHLITATGQRVTLRCSPRSGDLSVYWYQQSLDQGLQFLIQYYNGEERAKGNILERFSAQQFPDLHSELNLSSLELGDSALYFCASSVVAGPLHFGNGTRLTVT.

There are a few counts of this clone. The rearrangement links TRBV11-3 to TRBJ1-3; D remains ambiguous. The CDR3 contains 15 residues. V shed 2 bases and J shed 0 bases, with 8 bases lying between them. Germline assignment: CDR1 SGHNT and CDR2 YENEEA. The CDR3: CASSLRGSSGNTIYF. The CDR3 nucleotides read TGTGCCAGCAGCTTACGGGGTTCCTCTGGAAACACCATATATTTT.

This chain uses TRBV7-3 with TRBJ1-5, with 7 bases that match TRBD1. Trimming cost V 5 bases and J 5 bases; bases outside gene matches: 3. In germline, CDR1 is SGHTA, CDR2 FQGTGA. This CDR3 comprises 13 residues. CDR3 sequence: CASSPQGDQPQHF. The CDR3 coding sequence is TGTGCCAGCAGCCCCCAGGGGGATCAGCCCCAGCATTTT. Looking up the rest from reference TRBV7-3 and TRBJ1-5 gives the full variable domain: GAGVSQTPSNKVTEKGKYVELRCDPISGHTALYWYRQSLGQGPEFLIYFQGTGAADDSGLPNDRFFAVRPEGSVSTLKIQRTERGDSAVYLCASSPQGDQPQHFGDGTRLSIL.

The chain employs TRBV5-6 and TRBJ2-1, with 8 bases aligning to TRBD2. The germline CDR1 and CDR2 sequences are SGHDT and YYEEEE. Germline trimming cut 3 bases from V and 2 bases from J; bases unmatched to any gene: 4. This CDR3 contains 15 residues. This CDR3 reads CASSSGTRPYNEQFF. The CDR3 DNA sequence: TGTGCCAGCAGCTCCGGGACTAGGCCCTACAATGAGCAGTTCTTC. Full variable domain (outside the CDR3, taken from reference TRBV5-6 and TRBJ2-1): DAGVTQSPTHLIKTRGQQVTLRCSPKSGHDTVSWYQQALGQGPQFIFQYYEEEERQRGNFPDRFSGHQFPNYSSELNVNALLLGDSALYLCASSSGTRPYNEQFFGPGTRLTVL.

This chain joins TRBV7-9 and TRBJ1-3; TRBD1 matches 9 bases. Trimming removed 5 bases from V and 10 bases from J; junction bases left unmatched: 6. Germline CDR1 reads SEHNR; CDR2 reads FQNEAQ (reference sequence). The length of the CDR3 is 13 residues. The CDR3 DNA is TGTGCCAGCAGCCCCGACAGGGGGAGGACCATATATTTT. As protein: CASSPDRGRTIYF.

V usage is TRBV12-5 and J usage is TRBJ2-2; 11 positions agree with TRBD2. The J segment lost 5 bases and the V segment lost 6 bases, leaving 8 bases of the junction unmatched. The CDR3 totals 16 residues. The germline gives CDR1 LGHNT, CDR2 FRNRAP. The CDR3 DNA sequence: TGTGCTAGTGGGGCCGGGACTAGCGGAAGTACCGGGGAGCTGTTTTTT. Its translation is CASGAGTSGSTGELFF.

This sequence joins TRBV6-5 and TRBJ1-2, with a tentative D call TRBD1 (5 bases). Germline values: CDR1 MNHEY, CDR2 SVGAGI. Deletions cut 2 bases from V and 8 bases from J, with 12 bases between. This CDR3 has 13 amino acids. The CDR3 sequence: CASSYRGTAGYTF. CDR3 nucleotide sequence: TGTGCCAGCAGTTACAGGGGTACGGCGGGCTACACCTTC.

V is TRBV7-9 and J is TRBJ1-6, with D unclear. The length of the CDR3 is 13 residues. V was clipped by 2 bases and J by 10 bases, with 9 bases between them. Germline V gene data show CDR1 as SEHNR and CDR2 as FQNEAQ (reference sequence). This CDR3 is CASSLSRESPLHF. The CDR3 DNA is TGTGCCAGCAGCTTATCGAGGGAATCACCCCTCCACTTT. Full variable domain (remainder filled in from reference TRBV7-9 and TRBJ1-6): DTGVSQNPRHKITKRGQNVTFRCDPISEHNRLYWYRQTLGQGPEFLTYFQNEAQLEKSRLLSDRFSAERPKGSFSTLEIQRTEQGDSAMYLCASSLSRESPLHFGNGTRLTVT.

This chain connects TRBV11-2 to TRBJ2-3, with 7 positions matching TRBD2. The germline CDR1 and CDR2 sequences are SGHAT and FQNNGV. With 5 bases clipped from V and 1 base from J, the junction kept 12 bases outside the gene matches. This CDR3 has 17 amino acids. CDR3 sequence: CASSPAGRTPRTDTQYF. The CDR3 DNA follows: TGTGCCAGCAGCCCAGCGGGGCGGACCCCTCGCACAGATACGCAGTATTTT. The variable domain in full, with the rest retrieved from reference TRBV11-2 and TRBJ2-3, is EAGVAQSPRYKIIEKRQSVAFWCNPISGHATLYWYQQILGQGPKLLIQFQNNGVVDDSQLPKDRFSAERLKGVDSTLKIQPAKLEDSAVYLCASSPAGRTPRTDTQYFGPGTRLTVL.

This clone showed up just a few times. J is TRBJ1-6 and V is TRBV15; maybe TRBD1 (5 bases). CDR1 is LNHNV, CDR2 YYDKDF, per germline (reference sequence). Trimming cost V 0 bases and J 8 bases, with 5 bases left between them. The CDR3 length is 13 residues. The CDR3 reads CATSRDRDSPLHF. The CDR3, as DNA: TGTGCCACCAGCAGAGACAGGGATTCACCCCTCCACTTT.

The V call is TRBV27, the J call TRBJ1-1; possibly TRBD1 for D (6 bases). This CDR3 spans 16 amino acids. Germline CDR1 and CDR2: MNHEY and SMNVEV (reference sequence). Trimming took 3 bases from V and 2 from J, leaving 16 bases between them. CDR3 in DNA: TGTGCCAGCAGTTTCTATCCGGGGGGCCCCAACACTGAAGCTTTCTTT. Translation: CASSFYPGGPNTEAFF.

The chain links TRBV27 to TRBJ2-3, with 7 bases that match TRBD1. Trimming at V came to 6 bases and at J to 0 bases, leaving 9 bases not matched to a gene. The CDR3 contains 16 residues. Germline lookup yields CDR1 MNHEY and CDR2 SMNVEV (reference sequence). The CDR3 DNA reads as TGTGCCAGCAGCAGAGTACGGGACAGCAGCACAGATACGCAGTATTTT. Its translation: CASSRVRDSSTDTQYF.

This chain links TRBV11-2 with TRBJ1-5; 8 bases are shared with TRBD1. The CDR3 totals 14 residues. V gave up 5 bases and J gave up 8 bases; unmatched junction bases: 8. Germline loops: CDR1 SGHAT, CDR2 FQNNGV. The CDR3 nucleotides are TGTGCCAGCAGCCCAAACAGGGGGAGGGAGCCCCAGCATTTT. Its translation: CASSPNRGREPQHF.